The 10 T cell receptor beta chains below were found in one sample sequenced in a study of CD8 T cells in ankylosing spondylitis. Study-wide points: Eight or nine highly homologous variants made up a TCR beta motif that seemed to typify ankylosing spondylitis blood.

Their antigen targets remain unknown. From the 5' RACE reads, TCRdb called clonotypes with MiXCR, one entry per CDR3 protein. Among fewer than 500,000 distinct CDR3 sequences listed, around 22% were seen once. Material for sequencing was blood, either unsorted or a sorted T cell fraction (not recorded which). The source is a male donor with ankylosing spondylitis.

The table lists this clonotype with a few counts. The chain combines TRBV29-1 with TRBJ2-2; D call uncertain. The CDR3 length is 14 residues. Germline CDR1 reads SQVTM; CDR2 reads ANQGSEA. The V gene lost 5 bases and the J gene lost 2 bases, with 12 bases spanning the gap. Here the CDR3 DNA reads TGCAGCGTTACGGACGAGTCCAACACCGGGGAGCTGTTTTTT. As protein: CSVTDESNTGELFF.

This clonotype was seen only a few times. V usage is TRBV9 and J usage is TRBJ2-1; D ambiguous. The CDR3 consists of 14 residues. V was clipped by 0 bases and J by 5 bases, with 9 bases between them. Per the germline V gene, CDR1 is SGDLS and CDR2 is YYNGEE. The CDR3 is CASSVVMYDNEQFF. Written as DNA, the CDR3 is TGTGCCAGCAGCGTAGTTATGTACGACAATGAGCAGTTCTTC.

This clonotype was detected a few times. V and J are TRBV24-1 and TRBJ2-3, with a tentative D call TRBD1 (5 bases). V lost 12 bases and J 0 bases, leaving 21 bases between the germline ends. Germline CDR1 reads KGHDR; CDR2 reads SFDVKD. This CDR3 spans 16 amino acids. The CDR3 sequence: CASPIFDRQSTDTQYF. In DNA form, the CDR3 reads TGTGCCTCACCAATCTTTGACAGACAAAGCACAGATACGCAGTATTTT.

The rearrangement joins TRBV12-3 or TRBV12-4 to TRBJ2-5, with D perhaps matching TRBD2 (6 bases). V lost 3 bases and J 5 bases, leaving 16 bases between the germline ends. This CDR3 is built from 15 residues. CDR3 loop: CASSLTAGRRETQYF. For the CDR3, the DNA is TGTGCCAGCAGTTTGACCGCGGGGCGCCGGGAGACCCAGTACTTC.

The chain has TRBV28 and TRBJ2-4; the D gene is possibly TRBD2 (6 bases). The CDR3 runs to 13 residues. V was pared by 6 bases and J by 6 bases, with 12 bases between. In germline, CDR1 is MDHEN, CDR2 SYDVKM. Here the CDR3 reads CASSLGGRNIQYF. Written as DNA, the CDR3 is TGTGCCAGCAGCCTTGGAGGGCGAAACATTCAGTACTTC.

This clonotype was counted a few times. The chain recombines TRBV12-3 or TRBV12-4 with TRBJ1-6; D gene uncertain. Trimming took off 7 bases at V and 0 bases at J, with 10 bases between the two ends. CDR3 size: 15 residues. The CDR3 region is CASKALSSYNSPLHF. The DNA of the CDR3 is TGTGCCAGCAAGGCGTTGAGCTCCTATAATTCACCCCTCCACTTT.

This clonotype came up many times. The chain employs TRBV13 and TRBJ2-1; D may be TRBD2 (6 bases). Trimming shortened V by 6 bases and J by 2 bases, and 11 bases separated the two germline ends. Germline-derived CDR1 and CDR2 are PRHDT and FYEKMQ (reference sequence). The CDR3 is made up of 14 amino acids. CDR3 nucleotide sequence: TGTGCCAGCAGTGAAGCGGGCGCCTACAATGAGCAGTTCTTC. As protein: CASSEAGAYNEQFF.

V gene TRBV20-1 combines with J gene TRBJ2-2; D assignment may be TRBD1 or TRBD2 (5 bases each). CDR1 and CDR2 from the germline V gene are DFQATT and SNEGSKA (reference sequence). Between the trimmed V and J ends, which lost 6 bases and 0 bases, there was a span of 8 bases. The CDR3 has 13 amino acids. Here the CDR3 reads CSAGVSNTGELFF. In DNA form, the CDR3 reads TGCAGTGCGGGGGTATCGAACACCGGGGAGCTGTTTTTT.

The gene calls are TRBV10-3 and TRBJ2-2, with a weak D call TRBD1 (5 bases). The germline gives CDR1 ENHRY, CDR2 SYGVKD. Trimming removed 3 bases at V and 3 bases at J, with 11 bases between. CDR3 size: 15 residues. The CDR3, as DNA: TGTGCCATCAGTGAAGGGCAGGGTGACACCGGGGAGCTGTTTTTT. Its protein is CAISEGQGDTGELFF.

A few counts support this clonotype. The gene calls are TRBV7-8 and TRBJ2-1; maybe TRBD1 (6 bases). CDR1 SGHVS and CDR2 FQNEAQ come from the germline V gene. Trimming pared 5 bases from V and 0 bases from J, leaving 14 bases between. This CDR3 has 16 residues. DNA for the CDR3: TGTGCCAGCAGCAACAGGGTGGGTAGCTCCTACAATGAGCAGTTCTTC. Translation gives CASSNRVGSSYNEQFF.